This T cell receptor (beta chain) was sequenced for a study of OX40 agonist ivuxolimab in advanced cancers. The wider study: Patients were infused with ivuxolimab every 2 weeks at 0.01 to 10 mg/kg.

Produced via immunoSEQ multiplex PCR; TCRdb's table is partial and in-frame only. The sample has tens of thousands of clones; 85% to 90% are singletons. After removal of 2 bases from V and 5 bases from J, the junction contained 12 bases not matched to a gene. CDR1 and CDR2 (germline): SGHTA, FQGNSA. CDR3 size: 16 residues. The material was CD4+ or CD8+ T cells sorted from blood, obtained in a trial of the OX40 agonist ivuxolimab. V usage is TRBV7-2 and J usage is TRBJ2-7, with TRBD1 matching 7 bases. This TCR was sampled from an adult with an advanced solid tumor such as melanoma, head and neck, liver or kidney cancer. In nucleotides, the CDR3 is TGTGCCAGCAGCTTAAGCCCTGACAGGGCGATTGACGAGCAGTACTTC. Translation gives CASSLSPDRAIDEQYF.